This TCR beta chain derives from a study of CD8+CD57+ T cells in acquired aplastic anemia. Trimming took 0 bases from V and 11 from J; bases not matched to a gene: 12. Germline V gives CDR1 SGDLS, CDR2 YYNGEE. The CDR3 spans 16 residues. Regarding this clonotype: Antigen specificity is unknown.

Patients chosen for sequencing had shown CD8+CD57+ cell expansion by flow cytometry. Severe acquired aplastic anemia was present in every patient. Study-wide results and caveats: Shared by patients and controls, 25 to 30 CD8+ CDR3s were abundant in patients. Patients and healthy controls showed no significant CD8+ Simpson's diversity difference.

CDR3 and TCR beta VDJ profiling relied on genomic DNA as the template. In TCRdb, the reads were re-called with MiXCR into one record per CDR3 protein. In the table there are around 250,000 distinct CDR3 sequences, around 82% of which are singletons. V is TRBV9 and J is TRBJ2-1; TRBD2 matches at 9 bases. Sequencing was done on a sample of sorted CD4+, CD8+, or CD8+CD57+ T cells (not recorded which) from PBMCs. The receptor was isolated from a human donor with aplastic anemia. The CDR3: CASSVGLADTDTQQFF. In DNA form, the CDR3 reads TGTGCCAGCAGCGTAGGACTAGCGGACACAGATACGCAGCAGTTCTTC.